The 18 T cell receptor beta chains given below trace back to one sample, sequenced in a study of T cells in Graves' hyperthyroidism and ophthalmopathy. Amplification of TCR beta CDR3 regions used RNA as the template. The study used the HTBI primer set for a first-round RT-PCR of the TCR CDR3. MiXCR was run by TCRdb on the multiplex PCR reads, yielding one entry per CDR3 protein. The sample includes roughly 110,000 distinct CDR3 sequences, roughly 15% seen only once; the top ten take 42%. The sequencing sample was made of blood. Receptors originate from a woman in her forties or fifties with Graves' hyperthyroidism.

This clonotype was found many times. The chain carries TRBV28 and TRBJ2-1; TRBD2 agrees at 8 bases. Germline CDR1 MDHEN, CDR2 SYDVKM. Unmatched junction bases numbered 18, after V lost 5 bases and J lost 3 bases. This CDR3 has 19 amino acids. The CDR3 protein is CASSPLGLAGAPNYNEQFF. CDR3 in DNA: TGTGCCAGCAGTCCCCTAGGACTAGCTGGAGCTCCTAACTACAATGAGCAGTTCTTC.

This clonotype appeared many times. The chain recombines TRBV30 with TRBJ1-4; 9 nucleotides agree with TRBD1. V shed 2 bases, J shed 7 bases, and the junction held 8 bases outside the gene matches. Germline loops: CDR1 GTSNPN, CDR2 SVGIG (reference sequence). This CDR3 has 15 amino acids. CDR3 nucleotide sequence: TGTGCCTGGAGTACCCCTGGGACAGGGATTGAAAAACTGTTTTTT. Amino acids: CAWSTPGTGIEKLFF.

Many counts were recorded for this clonotype. The V and J genes are TRBV6-2 or TRBV6-3 and TRBJ2-3; 8 bases match TRBD2. The CDR3 is 15 amino acids. Trimming removed 3 bases from V and 2 bases from J; junction bases left unmatched: 4. From germline, CDR1 is MNHEY and CDR2 SVGEGT. Written as DNA, the CDR3 is TGTGCCAGCAGTTATAGTAGCGGGACCACAGATACGCAGTATTTT. Residues: CASSYSSGTTDTQYF.

The chain couples TRBV2 to TRBJ1-6; D ambiguous. V was pared by 4 bases and J by 4 bases, with 11 bases between. CDR1 SNHLY and CDR2 FYNNEI come from the germline V gene. The CDR3 is 15 amino acids. The CDR3 reads CASSGVNSYNSPLHF. The CDR3 DNA follows: TGTGCCAGCAGTGGGGTAAACAGTTATAATTCACCCCTCCACTTT.

This clonotype was observed at least ten times. J is TRBJ2-3 and V is TRBV28; maybe TRBD1 (7 bases). CDR3 length: 15 amino acids. Trimming took 2 bases from V and 2 from J, leaving 11 bases between them. The germline gives CDR1 MDHEN, CDR2 SYDVKM. Here the CDR3 DNA reads TGTGCCAGCAGTTTACAGGGGGGCAACACAGATACGCAGTATTTT. Translating it yields CASSLQGGNTDTQYF.

This clonotype was found many times. V is TRBV6-1 and J is TRBJ2-5; D is possibly TRBD2 (5 bases). The germline CDR1 and CDR2 sequences are MNHNS and SASEGT. V was trimmed by 2 bases and J by 5 bases, leaving 18 bases between them. This CDR3 is built from 16 residues. The DNA for the CDR3 is TGTGCCAGCAGTGAATCGGCGGTGGGAGACTGGGAGACCCAGTACTTC. It encodes CASSESAVGDWETQYF.

The V gene is TRBV9, the J gene TRBJ2-5; 9 bases agree with TRBD2. Germline V gene data show CDR1 as SGDLS and CDR2 as YYNGEE. Trimming removed 2 bases from V and 1 base from J; junction bases left unmatched: 3. The CDR3 extends over 15 amino acids. CDR3 in amino acids: CASSVRGLAQETQYF. CDR3 coding DNA: TGTGCCAGCAGCGTGCGGGGACTAGCCCAAGAGACCCAGTACTTC.

In its sample, this clonotype was seen many times. The chain has TRBV12-3 or TRBV12-4 and TRBJ2-3; D not resolved. This CDR3 spans 14 amino acids. The ends were cut back, 3 bases at V and 1 base at J, with 8 bases in the middle. The CDR3 DNA follows: TGTGCCAGCAGTTTTCTGTCGGGCACAGATACGCAGTATTTT. It specifies CASSFLSGTDTQYF.

This clonotype came up many times. This chain uses TRBV20-1 with TRBJ2-7; D is possibly TRBD1 (5 bases). The CDR3 spans 13 residues. Trimming removed 0 bases at V and 3 bases at J, with 9 bases between. In germline, CDR1 is DFQATT, CDR2 SNEGSKA (reference sequence). This CDR3 reads CSARDRVDYEQYF. In DNA form, the CDR3 reads TGCAGTGCTAGAGACAGGGTGGACTACGAGCAGTACTTC.

At least ten counts were recorded for this clonotype. The rearrangement joins TRBV20-1 to TRBJ2-5; D gene ambiguous. Trimming left V 6 bases short and J 0 bases short, with 14 bases between. Germline V gene sequence: CDR1 DFQATT, CDR2 SNEGSKA (reference sequence). This CDR3 contains 14 residues. CDR3 DNA sequence: TGCAGTGCGATACCCCCCCTATACCAAGAGACCCAGTACTTC. It encodes CSAIPPLYQETQYF.

This clonotype has ten or more counts. The chain uses TRBV6-1 and TRBJ1-2, with D tentatively TRBD1 (5 bases). V was cut by 8 bases and J by 3 bases, with 16 bases left in between. Germline CDR1 MNHNS, CDR2 SASEGT. The CDR3 spans 14 residues. CDR3 region: CASLKRGGHYGYTF. In nucleotides, the CDR3 is TGTGCCAGCCTAAAGAGGGGAGGACACTATGGCTACACCTTC.

Ten or more counts support this clonotype. The V call is TRBV30, the J call TRBJ2-3; D may be TRBD1 (5 bases). Per germline, CDR1 GTSNPN and CDR2 SVGIG (reference sequence). This CDR3 contains 15 residues. The V gene lost 0 bases and the J gene lost 4 bases, with 14 bases spanning the gap. The CDR3 spells CAWSVGVRVADTQYF. The CDR3, as DNA: TGTGCCTGGAGTGTAGGGGTTCGAGTCGCAGATACGCAGTATTTT.

This sequence joins TRBV11-2 and TRBJ2-1; 13 positions match TRBD2. Trimming removed 5 bases from V and 10 bases from J; junction bases left unmatched: 11. CDR1 is SGHAT and CDR2 is FQNNGV in the germline V gene. This CDR3 is 16 amino acids long. The CDR3 DNA reads as TGTGCCAGCAGCCAGCAGGGACTAGCGGGACTTAACGAGCAGTTCTTC. It codes for CASSQQGLAGLNEQFF. Together with reference TRBV11-2 and TRBJ2-1, the CDR3 gives the full variable domain: EAGVAQSPRYKIIEKRQSVAFWCNPISGHATLYWYQQILGQGPKLLIQFQNNGVVDDSQLPKDRFSAERLKGVDSTLKIQPAKLEDSAVYLCASSQQGLAGLNEQFFGPGTRLTVL.

This clonotype was counted ten times or more. V and J are TRBV28 and TRBJ1-1, with D perhaps matching TRBD1 (5 bases). Germline V gives CDR1 MDHEN, CDR2 SYDVKM. The germline V and J ends were trimmed by 3 bases and 3 bases, with 11 bases remaining between them. The CDR3 extends over 14 amino acids. The chain's CDR3 is CASSLQGRYTEAFF. The CDR3 nucleotides read TGTGCCAGCAGTTTGCAGGGACGCTACACTGAAGCTTTCTTT.

This clonotype came up many times. The chain joins TRBV3-1 to TRBJ2-1, with unresolved D. Germline CDR1 and CDR2: LGHDT and YNNKEL (reference sequence). Trimming took off 1 base at V and 8 bases at J, with 3 bases between the two ends. This CDR3 comprises 11 residues. CDR3 region: CASSQAYEQFF. CDR3 sequence (DNA): TGTGCCAGCAGCCAAGCTTATGAGCAGTTCTTC.

This clonotype was recorded a few times. V usage is TRBV12-3 or TRBV12-4 and J usage is TRBJ1-5; D remains ambiguous. CDR3 length equals 14 residues. Trimming removed 5 bases from V and 0 bases from J, with 8 bases in between. In DNA form, the CDR3 reads TGTGCCAGCAGTCCCTATTATAGCAATCAGCCCCAGCATTTT. It specifies CASSPYYSNQPQHF.

Many counts were recorded for this clonotype. In DNA form, the CDR3 reads TGTGCCAGCAGTGAGGGGACAGACAATGAGCAGTTCTTC. Protein: CASSEGTDNEQFF. V gene TRBV2 combines with J gene TRBJ2-1; 7 nucleotides align to TRBD1. J was trimmed by 5 bases and V by 3 bases; bases with no gene match: 1. Germline values: CDR1 SNHLY, CDR2 FYNNEI. There are 13 residues in the CDR3. The entire variable domain, with the rest obtained from reference TRBV2 and TRBJ2-1, is as follows: EPEVTQTPSHQVTQMGQEVILRCVPISNHLYFYWYRQILGQKVEFLVSFYNNEISEKSEIFDDQFSVERPDGSNFTLKIRSTKLEDSAMYFCASSEGTDNEQFFGPGTRLTVL.

This clonotype was found many times. The J gene is TRBJ2-5, the V gene TRBV25-1; 7 nucleotides match TRBD2. The V segment lost 1 base and the J segment 3 bases; nucleotides outside the gene matches: 5. Germline CDR1 MGHDK, CDR2 SYGVNS. There are 15 residues in the CDR3. The CDR3 reads CASSESAGDEETQYF. CDR3 bases: TGTGCCAGCAGTGAATCCGCGGGAGACGAAGAGACCCAGTACTTC.